This paragraph covers one TCR beta chain sequence. The target of this receptor is not known. No base-level quality is on record; no much larger clone is a single base apart. The sample belongs to a study of blood T cell repertoires in COVID-19 (dated by TCRdb to the early 2020s). About the investigation overall: Samples covering the acute and convalescent phases of COVID-19 were provided by collaborators in the United States, Italy and Spain. The prospective study material was composed of cDNA or gDNA derived from T cells, B-cell-depleted T cells, or PBMCs. Deeply sampled blood TCRbeta repertoires from subjects exposed to, actively infected with, or recovered from COVID-19 were included in the dataset. The repertoires were released in a freely available public database intended as a resource for research on the immune response to SARS-CoV-2. The samples were drawn from the first 160 participants of the ongoing ImmuneRACE study and from more than 1,000 subjects provided by 6 global collaborators. Nearly every sample came with metadata listing a de-identified subject ID, COVID-19 status, age in years and sex. Where HLA class I and class II types were available, the types were taken from metadata supplied by the sample provider, not from assay-based typing. Points the paper makes about the study in general: The amount of clinical and demographic metadata varied by source and participant and was provided uncurated.

Deletion took 4 bases off V and 2 bases off J, with a span of 10 bases between the germline ends. The germline V gene encodes CDR1 SGHNT and CDR2 YYREEE (reference sequence). Taken from cysteine to phenylalanine, the CDR3 has 13 residues. The retained sequence is limited to the CDR3, 39 bases, with the frame set at the first base. Collaborating institutions collected whole blood in K2EDTA tubes following their own protocols. For TCRbeta analysis, collaborators shipped samples as frozen whole blood, isolated PBMCs, or DNA extracted from either of those sample types. TCRbeta CDR3 regions were amplified from genomic DNA by means of the immunoSEQ Assay, a bias-controlled multiplex PCR. Per the authors' processing: Nucleated cell counts per sample were estimated from amplification of reference gene primers within the assay. To quantify the absolute abundance of each unique TCRbeta CDR3 rearrangement, sequence reads were collapsed and filtered. For each sample, productive Simpson clonality was calculated as the square root of Simpson's diversity index over productive rearrangements. As stored in TCRdb, this immuneACCESS dataset retains in-frame rearrangements with V and J assigned. A fraction of the clones does not appear; measured against another copy, unresolved V genes explain less than half of the discrepancy, and the remainder lacks a known reason. V, J and clone size are taken as reported in that table, and D and trimming were inferred from the DNA itself. The sample table shows approximately 20,000 clones, and 80% to 90% are seen once. The top ten constitute approximately 25% of the sample.

Material for sequencing was peripheral blood. This sequence originates from a human donor with active COVID-19. The donor label of this sample is uncertain. The rearrangement joined TRBV5-4 to TRBJ2-7; perhaps TRBD2 is the D gene, with 6 bases matching. The CDR3 reads as follows: CASSGPGAYEQYF. In nucleotides, the sequence is TGTGCCAGCAGCGGTCCGGGAGCCTACGAGCAGTACTTC.